The rows below give T cell receptor beta chains drawn from one sample of a study of shared clonotypes between healthy human individuals. Using immunoSEQ multiplex PCR, the repertoire was profiled, and TCRdb retains in-frame clones only, with some absent. In the table there are about 1.5 million clones, 95% to 99% of which are singletons. Material: naive CD4+ T cells sorted from blood. Receptors originate from a man aged 30 to 45 in good health. The CDR3 runs from the conserved cysteine through the conserved F or W. The D gene is left open where the match is weak. Clone size, where shown, is once, few, many, or a class for clones that have expanded.

abundance: -
v_gene: TRBV19
j_gene: TRBJ2-1
d_gene: TRBD1
CDR3nt: TGTGCCAGTAGTAACCAGGGGGCGGTCGTAGGTGAGCAGTTCTTC
CDR3aa: CASSNQGAVVGEQFF

abundance: -
v_gene: TRBV7-2
j_gene: TRBJ2-7
d_gene: -
CDR3nt: TGTGCCAGCAGCTTCACAGGACGAACCTACGAGCAGTACTTC
CDR3aa: CASSFTGRTYEQYF

abundance: once
v_gene: TRBV5-1
j_gene: TRBJ2-1
d_gene: TRBD2
CDR3nt: TGCGCCAGCAGCCCTCAACCGGGACTAGGAGTCGGCAATGAGCAGTTCTTC
CDR3aa: CASSPQPGLGVGNEQFF

abundance: -
v_gene: TRBV28
j_gene: TRBJ1-2
d_gene: -
CDR3nt: TGTGCCAGCAGTCCCCCCCGACAAGTAGGAGGCTACACCTTC
CDR3aa: CASSPPRQVGGYTF

abundance: -
v_gene: TRBV6-5
j_gene: TRBJ2-5
d_gene: -
CDR3nt: TGTGCCAGCAGTTACAGTAGCCCCCCAGAGACCCAGTACTTC
CDR3aa: CASSYSSPPETQYF

abundance: -
v_gene: TRBV19
j_gene: TRBJ2-7
d_gene: -
CDR3nt: TGTGCCAGTAGTATAGGAGGCTCTCCCTACGAGCAGTACTTC
CDR3aa: CASSIGGSPYEQYF

abundance: -
v_gene: TRBV5-1
j_gene: TRBJ1-2
d_gene: -
CDR3nt: TGCGCCAGCAGCTTGGCCGCGCAGGGAGATGGCTACACCTTC
CDR3aa: CASSLAAQGDGYTF

abundance: -
v_gene: TRBV10-3
j_gene: TRBJ2-1
d_gene: TRBD1
CDR3nt: TGTGCCACCACAGGGGGCACCTACAATGAGCAGTTCTTC
CDR3aa: CATTGGTYNEQFF

abundance: -
v_gene: TRBV5-1
j_gene: TRBJ2-3
d_gene: -
CDR3nt: TGCGCCAGCCGCATCGATAGGGAGGATACGCAGTATTTT
CDR3aa: CASRIDREDTQYF

abundance: -
v_gene: TRBV9
j_gene: TRBJ1-5
d_gene: -
CDR3nt: TGTGCCAGCAGCGTATGGAGTAATCAGCCCCAGCATTTT
CDR3aa: CASSVWSNQPQHF

abundance: -
v_gene: TRBV10-3
j_gene: TRBJ2-1
d_gene: TRBD2
CDR3nt: TGTGCCATCACCGGGACTAGCGGGAGAGTAGACAATGAGCAGTTCTTC
CDR3aa: CAITGTSGRVDNEQFF

abundance: -
v_gene: TRBV28
j_gene: TRBJ2-7
d_gene: -
CDR3nt: TGTGCCACTCAGGGGAACTACGAGCAGTACTTC
CDR3aa: CATQGNYEQYF

abundance: -
v_gene: TRBV18
j_gene: TRBJ2-7
d_gene: -
CDR3nt: TGTGCCAGCTCACCGGACGGGCCCACCCCCGAGCAGTACTTC
CDR3aa: CASSPDGPTPEQYF

abundance: -
v_gene: TRBV18
j_gene: TRBJ2-2
d_gene: TRBD1
CDR3nt: TGTGCCAGCTCACCGCTGGGACAGGGCGCCGGGGAGCTGTTTTTT
CDR3aa: CASSPLGQGAGELFF

abundance: -
v_gene: TRBV2
j_gene: TRBJ1-3
d_gene: -
CDR3nt: TGTGCCAGCAGAATCCAGGGACATTTT
CDR3aa: CASRIQGHF

abundance: -
v_gene: TRBV11-2
j_gene: TRBJ2-7
d_gene: -
CDR3nt: TGTGCCAGCAGCTGGGCGGGGAGCTCCTACGAGCAGTACTTC
CDR3aa: CASSWAGSSYEQYF

abundance: -
v_gene: TRBV6-1
j_gene: TRBJ2-1
d_gene: TRBD2
CDR3nt: TGTGCCAGCAGGGCCACTAGCGGGATTGACAATGAGCAGTTCTTC
CDR3aa: CASRATSGIDNEQFF

abundance: -
v_gene: TRBV20-1
j_gene: TRBJ1-2
d_gene: -
CDR3nt: TGCAGTGCCGCCGGGGGTGGCTACACCTTC
CDR3aa: CSAAGGGYTF

abundance: -
v_gene: TRBV5-1
j_gene: TRBJ1-3
d_gene: TRBD1
CDR3nt: TGCGCCAGCAGCTTGGTGGTTGGCAGGGGGACTGGAAACACCATATATTTT
CDR3aa: CASSLVVGRGTGNTIYF

abundance: -
v_gene: TRBV11-2
j_gene: TRBJ2-3
d_gene: TRBD1
CDR3nt: TGTGCCAGCAGGCAGGGGGTCACAGATACGCAGTATTTT
CDR3aa: CASRQGVTDTQYF

abundance: -
v_gene: TRBV29-1
j_gene: TRBJ2-7
d_gene: -
CDR3nt: TGCAGCCCCGAGTACGAGCAGTACTTC
CDR3aa: CSPEYEQYF

abundance: -
v_gene: TRBV7-9
j_gene: TRBJ2-5
d_gene: TRBD1
CDR3nt: TGTGCCAGCAGCTCAGGGGGCTCGGTGGGAGAGACCCAGTACTTC
CDR3aa: CASSSGGSVGETQYF

abundance: -
v_gene: TRBV18
j_gene: TRBJ2-1
d_gene: -
CDR3nt: TGTGCCAGCTCACTCTCCGGGACTGCCTACAATGAGCAGTTCTTC
CDR3aa: CASSLSGTAYNEQFF

abundance: -
v_gene: TRBV29-1
j_gene: TRBJ1-1
d_gene: -
CDR3nt: TGCAGCGTTGGTCGGATCATGAACACTGAAGCTTTCTTT
CDR3aa: CSVGRIMNTEAFF

abundance: -
v_gene: TRBV28
j_gene: TRBJ1-5
d_gene: TRBD1
CDR3nt: TGTGCCAGCAGTTTATCGGACAGGGCGACCCTGCCCCAGCATTTT
CDR3aa: CASSLSDRATLPQHF

abundance: -
v_gene: TRBV27
j_gene: TRBJ2-3
d_gene: -
CDR3nt: TGTGCCAGCGCTCGGGGTGGTTTTGCAGATACGCAGTATTTT
CDR3aa: CASARGGFADTQYF

abundance: -
v_gene: TRBV15
j_gene: TRBJ2-1
d_gene: TRBD2
CDR3nt: TGTGCCACCAGCGGGCCCGGGACTAGCCTAAACAATGAGCAGTTCTTC
CDR3aa: CATSGPGTSLNNEQFF

abundance: -
v_gene: TRBV2
j_gene: TRBJ2-1
d_gene: TRBD1
CDR3nt: TGTGCCAGCAGTGGGGGACAGGGTGCGCAGTTCTTC
CDR3aa: CASSGGQGAQFF

abundance: -
v_gene: TRBV10-3
j_gene: TRBJ1-5
d_gene: TRBD1
CDR3nt: TGTGCCATCAAAGAAACAGGGGTTGATCAGCCCCAGCATTTT
CDR3aa: CAIKETGVDQPQHF

abundance: once
v_gene: TRBV5-1
j_gene: TRBJ2-1
d_gene: TRBD2
CDR3nt: TGCGCCAGCAGCCAACCGGGACTAGCGGGAAGATCCTACAATGAGCAGTTCTTC
CDR3aa: CASSQPGLAGRSYNEQFF

abundance: -
v_gene: TRBV7-8
j_gene: TRBJ2-7
d_gene: -
CDR3nt: TGTGCCAGCAGCTTAGGGAGGGACTCCTACGAGCAGTACTTC
CDR3aa: CASSLGRDSYEQYF

abundance: -
v_gene: TRBV5-1
j_gene: TRBJ2-7
d_gene: TRBD1
CDR3nt: TGCGCCAGCAGCTCCAGACAGGGATACTCCTACGAGCAGTACTTC
CDR3aa: CASSSRQGYSYEQYF

abundance: -
v_gene: TRBV28
j_gene: TRBJ2-7
d_gene: TRBD2
CDR3nt: TGTGCCAGCAGTTTGGGGGGGTTTTACGAGCAGTACTTC
CDR3aa: CASSLGGFYEQYF

abundance: -
v_gene: TRBV19
j_gene: TRBJ2-3
d_gene: TRBD2
CDR3nt: TGTGCCAGTAGTGCGGAACTAGCGCTAGATACGCAGTATTTT
CDR3aa: CASSAELALDTQYF

abundance: -
v_gene: TRBV10-3
j_gene: TRBJ2-7
d_gene: -
CDR3nt: TGTGCCATCGGCCACCTAGCATCCTACGAGCAGTACTTC
CDR3aa: CAIGHLASYEQYF

abundance: -
v_gene: TRBV18
j_gene: TRBJ2-2
d_gene: -
CDR3nt: TGTGCCAGCTCACCAAGGGAAAACACCGGGGAGCTGTTTTTT
CDR3aa: CASSPRENTGELFF

abundance: -
v_gene: TRBV7-2
j_gene: TRBJ2-7
d_gene: TRBD2
CDR3nt: TGTGCCAGCAGCCTTAGCGGGAGTGGGTCCTACGAGCAGTACTTC
CDR3aa: CASSLSGSGSYEQYF

abundance: -
v_gene: TRBV28
j_gene: TRBJ1-1
d_gene: -
CDR3nt: TGTGCCAGCGGAGTGCTGGTGGGTGAAGCTTTCTTT
CDR3aa: CASGVLVGEAFF

abundance: -
v_gene: TRBV1
j_gene: TRBJ2-2
d_gene: -
CDR3nt: TGCACCAGCAGTAAGCCGGGGTTGGATGTGGCGGGAGTGAACACCGGGGAGCTGTTTTTT
CDR3aa: CTSSKPGLDVAGVNTGELFF

abundance: -
v_gene: TRBV18
j_gene: TRBJ2-1
d_gene: -
CDR3nt: TGTGCCAGCTCACCCGACAACTACAATGAGCAGTTCTTC
CDR3aa: CASSPDNYNEQFF

abundance: -
v_gene: TRBV6-1
j_gene: TRBJ1-3
d_gene: TRBD1
CDR3nt: TGTGCCAGCAGTGAGATCGGGACAGGGGCCCTAAACTCTGGAAACACCATATATTTT
CDR3aa: CASSEIGTGALNSGNTIYF

abundance: -
v_gene: TRBV6-5
j_gene: TRBJ2-7
d_gene: -
CDR3nt: TGTGCCAGCCAAAAAGTGTCTCTAGGCTCCTACGAGCAGTACTTC
CDR3aa: CASQKVSLGSYEQYF